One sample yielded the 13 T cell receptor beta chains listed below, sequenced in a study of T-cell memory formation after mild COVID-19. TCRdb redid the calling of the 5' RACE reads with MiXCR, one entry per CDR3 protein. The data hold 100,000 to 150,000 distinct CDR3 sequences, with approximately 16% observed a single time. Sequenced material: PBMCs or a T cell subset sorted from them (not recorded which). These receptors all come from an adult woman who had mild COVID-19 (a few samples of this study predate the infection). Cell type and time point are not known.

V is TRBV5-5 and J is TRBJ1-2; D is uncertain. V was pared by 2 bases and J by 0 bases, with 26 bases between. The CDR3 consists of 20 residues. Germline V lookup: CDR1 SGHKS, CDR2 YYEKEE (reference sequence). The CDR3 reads CASSLDPATSSSEANYGYTF. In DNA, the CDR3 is TGTGCCAGCAGCTTAGACCCTGCTACGTCCTCCTCAGAAGCTAACTATGGCTACACCTTC.

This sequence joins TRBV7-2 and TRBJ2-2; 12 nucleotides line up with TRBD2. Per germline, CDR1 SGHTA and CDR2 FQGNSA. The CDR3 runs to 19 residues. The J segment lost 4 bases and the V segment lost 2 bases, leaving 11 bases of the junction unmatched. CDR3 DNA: TGTGCCAGCAGCTTACCCCGGACTAGCGGGATGGGGGTCACCGGGGAGCTGTTTTTT. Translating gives CASSLPRTSGMGVTGELFF.

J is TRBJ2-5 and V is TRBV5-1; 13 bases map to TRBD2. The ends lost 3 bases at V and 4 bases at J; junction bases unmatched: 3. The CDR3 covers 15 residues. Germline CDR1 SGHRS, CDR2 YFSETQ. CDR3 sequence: CASSWRLAGGETQYF. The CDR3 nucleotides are TGCGCCAGCAGCTGGAGACTAGCGGGGGGAGAGACCCAGTACTTC.

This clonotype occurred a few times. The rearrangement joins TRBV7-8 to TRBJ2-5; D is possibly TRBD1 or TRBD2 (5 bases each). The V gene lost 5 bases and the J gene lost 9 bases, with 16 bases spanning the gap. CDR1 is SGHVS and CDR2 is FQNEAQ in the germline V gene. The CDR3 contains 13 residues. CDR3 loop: CASSPTRDGAQYF. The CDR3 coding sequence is TGTGCCAGCAGCCCGACTCGGGACGGGGCCCAGTACTTC.

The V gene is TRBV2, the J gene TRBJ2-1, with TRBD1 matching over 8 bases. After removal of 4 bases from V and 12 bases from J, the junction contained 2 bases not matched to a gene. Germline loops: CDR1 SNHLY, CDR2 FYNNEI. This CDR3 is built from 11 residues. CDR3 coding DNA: TGTGCCAGCAGTGTCGACAGGGGGCAGTTCTTC. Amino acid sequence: CASSVDRGQFF.

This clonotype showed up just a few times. CDR3 nucleotide sequence: TGTGCCAGCAGCGCCCGGACTATCGGGAATGAGCAGTTCTTC. Amino acids: CASSARTIGNEQFF. The rearrangement joins TRBV9 to TRBJ2-1; D is possibly TRBD2 (6 bases). The CDR3 totals 14 residues. V was cut by 3 bases and J by 7 bases, with 14 bases left in between. Germline V gene sequence: CDR1 SGDLS, CDR2 YYNGEE.

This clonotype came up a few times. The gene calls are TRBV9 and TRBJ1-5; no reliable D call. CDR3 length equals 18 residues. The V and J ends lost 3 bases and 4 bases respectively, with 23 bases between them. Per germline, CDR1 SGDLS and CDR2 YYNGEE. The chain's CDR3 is CASSAIEILGQTNQPQHF. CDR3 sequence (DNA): TGTGCCAGCAGCGCAATAGAGATCCTCGGGCAGACAAATCAGCCCCAGCATTTT.

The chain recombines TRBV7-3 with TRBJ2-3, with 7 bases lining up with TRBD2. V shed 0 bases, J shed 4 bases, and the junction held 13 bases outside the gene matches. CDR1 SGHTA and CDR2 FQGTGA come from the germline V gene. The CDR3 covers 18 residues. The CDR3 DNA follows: TGTGCCAGCAGCTTAACTTCGGGGGGAGGCGGGAGTTCAGATACGCAGTATTTT. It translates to CASSLTSGGGGSSDTQYF.

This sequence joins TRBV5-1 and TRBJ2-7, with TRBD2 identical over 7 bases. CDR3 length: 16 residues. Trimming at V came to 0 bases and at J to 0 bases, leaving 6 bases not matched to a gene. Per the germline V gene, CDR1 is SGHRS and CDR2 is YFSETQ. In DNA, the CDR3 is TGCGCCAGCAGCTTGGAGCTAGCGGTAAGCTCCTACGAGCAGTACTTC. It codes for CASSLELAVSSYEQYF.

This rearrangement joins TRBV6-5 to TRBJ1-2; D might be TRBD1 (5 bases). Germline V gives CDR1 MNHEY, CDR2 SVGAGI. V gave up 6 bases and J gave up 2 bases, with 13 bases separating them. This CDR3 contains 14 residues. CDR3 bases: TGTGCCAGCAGACCAGACAGCGCCAACTATGGCTACACCTTC. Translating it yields CASRPDSANYGYTF.

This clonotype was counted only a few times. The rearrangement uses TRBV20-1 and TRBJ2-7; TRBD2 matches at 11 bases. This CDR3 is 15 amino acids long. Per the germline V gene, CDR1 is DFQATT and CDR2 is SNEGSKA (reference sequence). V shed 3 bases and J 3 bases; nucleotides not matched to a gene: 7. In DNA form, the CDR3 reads TGCAGTGCTAGTACCCGACTAGCGGGGAACTACGAGCAGTACTTC. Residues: CSASTRLAGNYEQYF.

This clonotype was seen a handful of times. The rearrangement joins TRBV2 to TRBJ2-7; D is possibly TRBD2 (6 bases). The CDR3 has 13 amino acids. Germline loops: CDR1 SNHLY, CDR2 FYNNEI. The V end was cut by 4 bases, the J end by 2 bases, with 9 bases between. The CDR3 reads CASSVEGTYEQYF. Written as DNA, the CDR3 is TGTGCCAGCAGTGTGGAGGGGACCTACGAGCAGTACTTC.

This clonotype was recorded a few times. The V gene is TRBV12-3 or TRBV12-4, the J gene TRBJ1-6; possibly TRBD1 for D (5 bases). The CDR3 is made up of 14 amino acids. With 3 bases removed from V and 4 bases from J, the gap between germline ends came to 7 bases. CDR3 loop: CASSLGGYNSPLHF. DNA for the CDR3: TGTGCCAGCAGTTTGGGGGGATATAATTCACCCCTCCACTTT.